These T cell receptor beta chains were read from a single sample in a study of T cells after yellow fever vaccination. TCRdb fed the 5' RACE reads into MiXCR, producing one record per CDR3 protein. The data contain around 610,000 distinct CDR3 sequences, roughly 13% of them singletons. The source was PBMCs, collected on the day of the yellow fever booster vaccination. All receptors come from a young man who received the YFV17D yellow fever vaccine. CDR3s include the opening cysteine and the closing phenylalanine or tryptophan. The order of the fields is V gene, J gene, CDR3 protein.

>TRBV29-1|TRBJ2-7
CSAGGAGYEQYF
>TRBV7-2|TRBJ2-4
CASSPTSGGNIQYF
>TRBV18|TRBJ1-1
CASSPSTGGPQTEAFF
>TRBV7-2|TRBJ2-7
CASSYDPPPYEQYF
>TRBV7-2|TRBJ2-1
CASSLAGTSGSPSYNEQFF
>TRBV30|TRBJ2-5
CAWSPDPSSGETQYF
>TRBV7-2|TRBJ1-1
CASSPQTERPTEAFF
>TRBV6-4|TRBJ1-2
CASSDSNRGIGGYTF
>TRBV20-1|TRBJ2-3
CSARVRRGISTDTQYF
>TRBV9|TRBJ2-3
CASSVVDSTDTQYF
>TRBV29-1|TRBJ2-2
CSVVPGQNTGELFF
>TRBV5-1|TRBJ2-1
CATTAGLAGLSSYNEQFF
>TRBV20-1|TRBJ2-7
CSAPRPGLAGLGYYEQYF
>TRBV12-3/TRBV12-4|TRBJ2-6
CASSHSSGANVLTF
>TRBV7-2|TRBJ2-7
CASSRGVFIDEQYF
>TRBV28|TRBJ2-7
CASSLWGATSGPLYEQYF
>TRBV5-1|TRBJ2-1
CASSLVLARNNEQFF
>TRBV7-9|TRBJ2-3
CASSSPAEGSTDTQYF
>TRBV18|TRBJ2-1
CASSPIGGLADHNEQFF
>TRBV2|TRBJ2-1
CASSEGRSNNEQFF
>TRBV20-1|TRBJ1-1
CSARGGPGTEAFF
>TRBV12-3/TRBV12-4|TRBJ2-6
CASSLGTGFGANVLTF
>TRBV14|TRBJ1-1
CASSQAWGTEAFF
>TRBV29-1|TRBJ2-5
CSVELGRGLETQYF
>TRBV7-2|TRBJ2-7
CASSLAGIPYEQYF
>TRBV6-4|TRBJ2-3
CASSGGTSDTDTQYF
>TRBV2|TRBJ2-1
CASSERGGHGEQFF
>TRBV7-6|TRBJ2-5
CASSFGGVGKTQYF
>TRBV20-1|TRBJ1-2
CSAVLRDRRTGSYGYTF
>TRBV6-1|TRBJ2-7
CASSEPPRTYEQYF
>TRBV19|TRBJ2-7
CASGTSGSESYF
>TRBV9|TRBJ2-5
CASSFNPGQFSTQYF
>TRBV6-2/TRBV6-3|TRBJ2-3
CASSSRDGTDTQYF
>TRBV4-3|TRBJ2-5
CASSQGGISGIGAETQYF
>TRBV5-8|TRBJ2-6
CASSFRPRTSGANVLTF
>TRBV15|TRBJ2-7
CATSRDLATYEQYF
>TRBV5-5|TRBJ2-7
CASSPSGRQKSYEQYF
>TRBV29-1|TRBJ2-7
CSALGMIDSYEQYF
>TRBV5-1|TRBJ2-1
CASSGGEPYNEQFF
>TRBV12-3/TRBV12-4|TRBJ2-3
CASSTSFRGGDTQYF
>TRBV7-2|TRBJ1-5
CASSPWSNQPQHF
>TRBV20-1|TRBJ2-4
CSAVADGGKVANIQYF